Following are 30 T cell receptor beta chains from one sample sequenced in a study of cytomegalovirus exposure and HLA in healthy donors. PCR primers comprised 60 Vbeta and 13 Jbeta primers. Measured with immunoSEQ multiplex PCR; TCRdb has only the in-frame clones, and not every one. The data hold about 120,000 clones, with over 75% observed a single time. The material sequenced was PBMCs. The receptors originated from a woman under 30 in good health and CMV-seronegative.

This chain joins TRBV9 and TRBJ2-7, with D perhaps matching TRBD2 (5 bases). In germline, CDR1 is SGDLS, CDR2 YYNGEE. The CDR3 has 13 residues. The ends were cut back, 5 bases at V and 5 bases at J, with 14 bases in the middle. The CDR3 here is CASSSRGSHEQYF. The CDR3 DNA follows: TGTGCCAGCAGTTCCCGAGGGAGCCACGAGCAGTACTTC.

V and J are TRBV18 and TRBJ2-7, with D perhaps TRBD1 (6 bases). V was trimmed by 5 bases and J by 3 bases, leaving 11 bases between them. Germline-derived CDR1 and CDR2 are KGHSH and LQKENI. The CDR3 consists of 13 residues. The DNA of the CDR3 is TGTGCCAGCTCAAAGGGGACAAACTACGAGCAGTACTTC. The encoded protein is CASSKGTNYEQYF.

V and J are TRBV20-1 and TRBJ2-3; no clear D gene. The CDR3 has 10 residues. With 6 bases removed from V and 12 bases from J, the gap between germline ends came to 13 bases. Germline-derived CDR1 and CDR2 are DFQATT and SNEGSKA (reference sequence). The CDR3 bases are TGCAGTGCCAGAAGCCTCCGCCAGTATTTT. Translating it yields CSARSLRQYF.

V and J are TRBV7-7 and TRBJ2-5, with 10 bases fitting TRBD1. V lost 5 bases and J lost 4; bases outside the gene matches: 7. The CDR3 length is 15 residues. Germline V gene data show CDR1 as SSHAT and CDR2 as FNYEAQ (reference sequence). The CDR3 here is CASSAYRDRGETQYF. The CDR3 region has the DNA TGTGCCAGCAGCGCGTACAGGGACAGGGGAGAGACCCAGTACTTC.

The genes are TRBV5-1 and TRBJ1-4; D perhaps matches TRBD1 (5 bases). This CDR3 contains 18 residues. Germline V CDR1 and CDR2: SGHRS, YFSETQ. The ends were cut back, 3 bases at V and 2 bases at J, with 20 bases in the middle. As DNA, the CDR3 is TGCGCCAGCAGCTGGAGAACGGCTCCAGGGAGGACTAATGAAAAACTGTTTTTT. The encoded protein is CASSWRTAPGRTNEKLFF.

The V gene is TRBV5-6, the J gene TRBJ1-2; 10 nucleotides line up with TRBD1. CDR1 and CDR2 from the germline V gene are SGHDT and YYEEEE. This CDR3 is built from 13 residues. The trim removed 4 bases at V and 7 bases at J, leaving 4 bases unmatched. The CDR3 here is CASSGTGAFGYTF. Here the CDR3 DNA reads TGTGCCAGCAGCGGGACAGGGGCTTTTGGCTACACCTTC.

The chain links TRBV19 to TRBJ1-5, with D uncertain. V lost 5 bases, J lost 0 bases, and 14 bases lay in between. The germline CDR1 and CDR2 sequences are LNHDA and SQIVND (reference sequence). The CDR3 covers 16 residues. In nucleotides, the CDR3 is TGTGCCAGTAGTCTGATGTCCGGGTTTAGCAATCAGCCCCAGCATTTT. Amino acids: CASSLMSGFSNQPQHF.

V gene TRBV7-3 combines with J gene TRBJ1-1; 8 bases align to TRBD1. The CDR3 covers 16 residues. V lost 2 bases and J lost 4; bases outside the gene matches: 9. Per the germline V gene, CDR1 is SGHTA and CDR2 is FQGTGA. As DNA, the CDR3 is TGTGCCAGCAGCTTATACCAGACAGGGGTAGGCACTGAAGCTTTCTTT. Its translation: CASSLYQTGVGTEAFF.

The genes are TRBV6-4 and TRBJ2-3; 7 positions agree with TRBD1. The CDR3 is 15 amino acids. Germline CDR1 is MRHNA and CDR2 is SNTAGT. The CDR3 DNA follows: TGTGCACTCCTTAACGAGACAGGGAACACAGATACGCAGTATTTT. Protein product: CALLNETGNTDTQYF.

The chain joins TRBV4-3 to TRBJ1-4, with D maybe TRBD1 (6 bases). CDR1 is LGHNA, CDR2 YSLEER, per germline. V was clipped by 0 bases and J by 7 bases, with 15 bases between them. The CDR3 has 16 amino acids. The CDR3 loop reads CASSQELQGWGEKLFF. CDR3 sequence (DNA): TGCGCCAGCAGCCAAGAGCTACAGGGATGGGGTGAAAAACTGTTTTTT.

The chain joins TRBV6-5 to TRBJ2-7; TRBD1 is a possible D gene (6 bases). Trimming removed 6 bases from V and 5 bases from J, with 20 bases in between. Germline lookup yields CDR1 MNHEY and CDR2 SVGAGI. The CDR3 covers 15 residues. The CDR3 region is CASSPRSGTTHEQYF. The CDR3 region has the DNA TGTGCCAGCAGCCCCCGCTCCGGGACAACCCACGAGCAGTACTTC.

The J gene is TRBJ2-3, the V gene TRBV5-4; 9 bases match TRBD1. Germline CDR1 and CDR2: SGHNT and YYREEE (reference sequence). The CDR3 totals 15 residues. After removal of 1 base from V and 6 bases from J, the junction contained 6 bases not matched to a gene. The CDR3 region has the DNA TGTGCCAGCAGCTTGCAGTCGGGGACAGGGGATACGCAGTATTTT. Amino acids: CASSLQSGTGDTQYF.

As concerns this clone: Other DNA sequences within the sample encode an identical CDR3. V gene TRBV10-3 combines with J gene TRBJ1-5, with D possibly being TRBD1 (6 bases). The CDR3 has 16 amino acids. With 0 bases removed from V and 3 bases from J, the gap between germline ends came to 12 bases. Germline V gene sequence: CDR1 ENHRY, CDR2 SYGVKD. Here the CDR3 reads CAISESGQGSNQPQHF. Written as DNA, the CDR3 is TGTGCCATCAGTGAGTCGGGGCAGGGGTCCAATCAGCCCCAGCATTTT.

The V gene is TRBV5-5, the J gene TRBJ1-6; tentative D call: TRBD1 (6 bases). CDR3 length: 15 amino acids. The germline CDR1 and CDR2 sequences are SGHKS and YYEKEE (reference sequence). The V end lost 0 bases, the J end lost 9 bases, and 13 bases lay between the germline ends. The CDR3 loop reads CASSLGEGTFSPLHF. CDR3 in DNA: TGTGCCAGCAGCTTGGGAGAGGGGACATTTTCACCCCTCCACTTT.

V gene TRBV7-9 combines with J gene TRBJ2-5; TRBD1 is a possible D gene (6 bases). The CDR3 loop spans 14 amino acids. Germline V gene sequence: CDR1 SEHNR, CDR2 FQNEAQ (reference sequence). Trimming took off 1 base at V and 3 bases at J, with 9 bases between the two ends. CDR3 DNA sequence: TGTGCCAGCAGCTTAGGGACAGCCAAAGAGACCCAGTACTTC. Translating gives CASSLGTAKETQYF.

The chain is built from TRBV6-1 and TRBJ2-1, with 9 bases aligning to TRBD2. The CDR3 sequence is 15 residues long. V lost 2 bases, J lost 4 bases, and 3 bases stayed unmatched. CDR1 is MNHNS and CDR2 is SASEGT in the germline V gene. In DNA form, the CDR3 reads TGTGCCAGCAGTGAAAGGACTAGCGAATACAATGAGCAGTTCTTC. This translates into CASSERTSEYNEQFF.

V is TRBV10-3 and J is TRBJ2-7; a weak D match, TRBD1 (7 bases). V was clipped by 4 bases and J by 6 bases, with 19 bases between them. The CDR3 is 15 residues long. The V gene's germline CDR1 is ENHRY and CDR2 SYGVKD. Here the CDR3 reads CAISVGRGDLGEQYF. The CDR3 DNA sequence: TGTGCCATCAGTGTGGGCAGGGGGGATCTAGGCGAGCAGTACTTC.

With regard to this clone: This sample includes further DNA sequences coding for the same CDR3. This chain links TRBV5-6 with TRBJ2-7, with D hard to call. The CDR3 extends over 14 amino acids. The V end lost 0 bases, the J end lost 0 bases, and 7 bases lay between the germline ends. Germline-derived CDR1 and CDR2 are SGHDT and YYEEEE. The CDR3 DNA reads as TGTGCCAGCAGCTTGGGTCGCAGCTCCTACGAGCAGTACTTC. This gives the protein CASSLGRSSYEQYF.

Here the CDR3 reads CASSEIIGQGNYGYTF. The CDR3 nucleotides read TGTGCCAGCAGTGAAATAATAGGACAGGGTAACTATGGCTACACCTTC. The rearrangement links TRBV6-1 to TRBJ1-2; TRBD1 matches at 8 bases. Germline trimming cut 2 bases from V and 1 base from J; bases unmatched to any gene: 6. The CDR3 is 16 amino acids. Germline V CDR1 and CDR2: MNHNS, SASEGT.

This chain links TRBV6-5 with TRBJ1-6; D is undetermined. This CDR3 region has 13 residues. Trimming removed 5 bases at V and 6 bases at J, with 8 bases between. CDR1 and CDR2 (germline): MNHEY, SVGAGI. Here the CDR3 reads CASSETGNSPLHF. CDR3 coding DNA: TGTGCCAGCAGTGAAACGGGTAATTCACCCCTCCACTTT.

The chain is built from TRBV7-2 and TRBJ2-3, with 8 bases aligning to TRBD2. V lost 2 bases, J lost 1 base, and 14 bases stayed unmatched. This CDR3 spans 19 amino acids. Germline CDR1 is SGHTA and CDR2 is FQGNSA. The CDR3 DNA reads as TGTGCCAGCAGCTTACGGGGGAAGGGCGCGGGGGGAGGCACAGATACGCAGTATTTT. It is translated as CASSLRGKGAGGGTDTQYF.

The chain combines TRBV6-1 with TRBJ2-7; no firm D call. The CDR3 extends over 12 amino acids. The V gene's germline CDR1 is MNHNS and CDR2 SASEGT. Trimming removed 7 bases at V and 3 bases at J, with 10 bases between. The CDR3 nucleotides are TGTGCCAGCACTGACACATACTACGAGCAGTACTTC. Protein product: CASTDTYYEQYF.

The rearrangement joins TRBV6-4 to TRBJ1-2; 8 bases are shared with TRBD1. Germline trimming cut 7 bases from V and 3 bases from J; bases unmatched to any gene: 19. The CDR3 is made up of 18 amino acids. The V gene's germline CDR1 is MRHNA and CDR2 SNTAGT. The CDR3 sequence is CASTSTGEFGRRDYGYTF. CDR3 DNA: TGTGCCAGCACCTCGACAGGGGAGTTTGGTCGGAGGGACTATGGCTACACCTTC.

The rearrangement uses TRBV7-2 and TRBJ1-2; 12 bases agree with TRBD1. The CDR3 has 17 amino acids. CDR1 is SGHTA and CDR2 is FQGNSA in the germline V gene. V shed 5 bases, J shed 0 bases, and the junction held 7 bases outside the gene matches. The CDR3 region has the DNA TGTGCCAGCAGCCAAGGGACAGGGGGCCGGACTAACTATGGCTACACCTTC. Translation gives CASSQGTGGRTNYGYTF.

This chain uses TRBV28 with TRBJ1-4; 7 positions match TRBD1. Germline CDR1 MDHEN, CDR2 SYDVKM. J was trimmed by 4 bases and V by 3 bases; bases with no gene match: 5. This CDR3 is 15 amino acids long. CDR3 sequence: CASSLGTEVNEKLFF. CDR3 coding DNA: TGTGCCAGCAGTTTGGGGACAGAGGTTAATGAAAAACTGTTTTTT.

The CDR3, as DNA: TGTGCCAGCTCACCAAGGGATTCTGGACAGACTAACTATGGCTACACCTTC. Amino acids: CASSPRDSGQTNYGYTF. The gene calls are TRBV18 and TRBJ1-2; D is possibly TRBD1 (6 bases). V lost 2 bases and J 0 bases, leaving 16 bases between the germline ends. CDR1 KGHSH and CDR2 LQKENI come from the germline V gene. CDR3 length equals 17 residues.

This CDR3 reads CAISDPTGRPEAFF. The CDR3 DNA sequence: TGTGCCATCAGTGACCCGACAGGGCGGCCTGAAGCTTTCTTT. The rearrangement links TRBV10-3 to TRBJ1-1, with TRBD1 matching over 7 bases. J lost 6 bases, V lost 3 bases, and 7 bases had no gene match. There are 14 residues in the CDR3. Germline V gene sequence: CDR1 ENHRY, CDR2 SYGVKD.

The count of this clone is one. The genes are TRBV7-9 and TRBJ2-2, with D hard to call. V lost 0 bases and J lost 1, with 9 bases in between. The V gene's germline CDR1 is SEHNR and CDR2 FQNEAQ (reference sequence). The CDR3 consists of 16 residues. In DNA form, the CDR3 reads TGTGCCAGCAGCTTAGCCCCCATCGGGAACACCGGGGAGCTGTTTTTT. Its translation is CASSLAPIGNTGELFF.

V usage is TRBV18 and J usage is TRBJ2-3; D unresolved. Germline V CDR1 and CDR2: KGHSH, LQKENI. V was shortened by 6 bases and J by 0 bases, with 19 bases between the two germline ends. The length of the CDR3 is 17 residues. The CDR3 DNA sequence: TGTGCCAGCTCTCACGACGAGAGCGCTACTAGCACAGATACGCAGTATTTT. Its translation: CASSHDESATSTDTQYF.

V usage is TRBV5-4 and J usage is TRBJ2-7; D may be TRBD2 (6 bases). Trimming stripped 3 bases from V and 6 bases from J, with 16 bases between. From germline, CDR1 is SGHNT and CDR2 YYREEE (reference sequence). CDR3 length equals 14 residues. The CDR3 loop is CASSWGDGFAEQYF. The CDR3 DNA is TGTGCCAGCAGCTGGGGGGATGGGTTCGCCGAGCAGTACTTC.